These T cell receptor beta chains were read from a single sample in a study of response to subunit inactivated influenza vaccine. Via MiXCR, TCRdb re-called the RT-PCR reads, giving one row per CDR3 protein. This repertoire shows hundreds of thousands of distinct CDR3 sequences, 20% to 25% found once; its top ten account for roughly 10%. The sample here was PBMCs from blood, taken about 20 months after vaccination. Receptors originate from a man aged 50 to 75 who received an inactivated influenza vaccine. Both conserved end residues are part of each CDR3. The D gene is left open where the match is weak. Expanded clones are given a class, and other clones once, few, many or no size at all.

abundance	d_gene	len	v_gene	j_gene	CDR3aa	CDR3nt
-	-	11	TRBV29-1	TRBJ1-2	CSVAGSYGYTF	TGCAGCGTCGCCGGCTCCTATGGCTACACCTTC
-	TRBD1	15	TRBV20-1	TRBJ2-1	CSARMLDRAYNEQFF	TGCAGTGCTAGGATGTTGGACAGGGCCTACAATGAGCAGTTCTTC
once	TRBD1	16	TRBV29-1	TRBJ1-1	CSVDIQGAAFIPEAFF	TGCAGCGTTGATATCCAGGGGGCCGCATTTATACCTGAAGCTTTCTTT
-	-	16	TRBV12-3/TRBV12-4	TRBJ1-2	CASSAARGLANYGYTF	TGTGCCAGCAGTGCGGCGCGGGGGTTGGCTAACTATGGCTACACCTTC
-	-	17	TRBV3-1	TRBJ2-6	CASSPRGGLSGANVLTF	TGTGCCAGCAGCCCTAGGGGCGGTCTCTCTGGGGCCAACGTCCTGACTTTC
few	-	15	TRBV20-1	TRBJ1-5	CSARVLEGRNQPQHF	TGCAGTGCTAGAGTTCTGGAGGGTCGCAATCAGCCCCAGCATTTT
-	-	13	TRBV7-9	TRBJ2-2	CASSLPATGELFF	TGTGCCAGCAGCCTGCCCGCTACCGGGGAGCTGTTTTTT
few	-	14	TRBV20-1	TRBJ1-2	CSASRVGGTVGYTF	TGCAGTGCTAGCAGAGTCGGGGGCACAGTTGGCTACACCTTC
few	-	14	TRBV5-1	TRBJ1-6	CASSTGRNNSPLHF	TGCGCCAGCAGCACCGGACGGAATAATTCACCCCTCCACTTT
-	TRBD1	14	TRBV12-3/TRBV12-4	TRBJ1-2	CASSLRTGGGGYTF	TGTGCCAGCAGTCTCCGGACAGGGGGCGGTGGCTACACCTTC
-	TRBD2	14	TRBV29-1	TRBJ2-1	CSAKTSGANNEQFF	TGCAGCGCCAAGACTAGCGGAGCCAACAATGAGCAGTTCTTC
few	-	11	TRBV14	TRBJ2-1	CASSQAEEQFF	TGTGCCAGCAGCCAAGCGGAGGAGCAGTTCTTC
few	-	12	TRBV18	TRBJ2-5	CASSPPTETQYF	TGTGCCAGCTCACCACCAACGGAGACCCAGTACTTC
many	-	13	TRBV11-2	TRBJ1-3	CASSFSLGNTIYF	TGTGCCAGCAGCTTCAGTCTCGGAAACACCATATATTTT
few	-	14	TRBV25-1	TRBJ1-1	CASSDSLLGAEAFF	TGTGCCAGCAGTGACTCACTCTTGGGGGCTGAAGCTTTCTTT
-	-	13	TRBV5-1	TRBJ2-7	CASSQLGAYEQYF	TGCGCCAGCAGCCAACTAGGGGCCTACGAGCAGTACTTC
few	-	13	TRBV10-3	TRBJ1-6	CAIRTGGNSPLHF	TGTGCCATCAGGACGGGGGGTAATTCACCCCTCCACTTT
few	-	13	TRBV19	TRBJ1-1	CASSWSMNTEAFF	TGTGCCAGTAGTTGGAGCATGAACACTGAAGCTTTCTTT
-	-	14	TRBV30	TRBJ1-6	CAWRNWQGQKDLHF	TGCGCCTGGAGGAATTGGCAGGGACAAAAGGACCTCCACTTT
few	-	15	TRBV5-1	TRBJ1-3	CASSSQGSSGNTIYF	TGCGCCAGCAGCTCTCAGGGGAGCTCTGGAAACACCATATATTTT
-	-	14	TRBV5-4	TRBJ2-3	CASSLGLTTDTQYF	TGTGCCAGCAGCCTCGGACTAACCACAGATACGCAGTATTTT
-	-	12	TRBV20-1	TRBJ2-5	CSASRQGETQYF	TGCAGTGCTAGTAGGCAGGGAGAGACCCAGTACTTC
few	-	15	TRBV9	TRBJ2-2	CASSPIQGSAGELFF	TGTGCCAGCAGCCCCATACAGGGTTCGGCCGGGGAGCTGTTTTTT
-	TRBD2	16	TRBV3-1	TRBJ2-3	CASGRRASGVADTQYF	TGTGCCAGCGGAAGAAGGGCTAGCGGGGTTGCAGATACGCAGTATTTT
-	TRBD2	19	TRBV20-1	TRBJ2-1	CSARGVSTSGVGHYNEQFF	TGCAGTGCTAGAGGGGTTTCTACTAGCGGGGTAGGCCACTACAATGAGCAGTTCTTC
-	TRBD1	17	TRBV10-3	TRBJ2-1	CAISESMWQGASNEQFF	TGTGCCATCAGTGAGTCCATGTGGCAGGGGGCATCCAATGAGCAGTTCTTC
-	TRBD2	13	TRBV4-2	TRBJ2-7	CASSSGLDGEQYF	TGTGCCAGCAGCTCTGGACTAGATGGGGAGCAGTACTTC
-	TRBD1	15	TRBV5-4	TRBJ2-2	CASSFGTGLTGELFF	TGTGCCAGCAGCTTCGGGACAGGCCTCACCGGGGAGCTGTTTTTT
-	-	16	TRBV7-9	TRBJ1-3	CASSNYRGRGEYTIYF	TGTGCCAGCAGCAATTATCGAGGTCGCGGGGAGTACACCATATATTTT
few	-	13	TRBV20-1	TRBJ1-2	CSARGSADYGYTF	TGCAGTGCTAGAGGATCAGCGGACTATGGCTACACCTTC
-	-	14	TRBV28	TRBJ2-7	CASSSGQLPYEQYF	TGTGCCAGCAGTTCCGGACAGCTGCCCTACGAGCAGTACTTC
-	TRBD1	15	TRBV28	TRBJ1-1	CASSSADRENTEAFF	TGTGCCAGCAGTTCCGCGGACAGGGAGAACACTGAAGCTTTCTTT
-	TRBD2	16	TRBV5-1	TRBJ2-3	CASSPWTSGGPDTQYF	TGCGCCAGCAGCCCCTGGACTAGCGGGGGGCCGGATACGCAGTATTTT
-	-	15	TRBV10-2	TRBJ1-3	CASSDGPYSGNTIYF	TGCGCCAGCAGTGACGGGCCCTACTCTGGAAACACCATATATTTT
-	TRBD2	16	TRBV24-1	TRBJ2-3	CATSENSGGYTDTQYF	TGTGCCACCAGTGAGAATAGCGGGGGATACACAGATACGCAGTATTTT
-	TRBD2	15	TRBV20-1	TRBJ2-7	CSARDPSGTIYEQYF	TGCAGTGCTAGAGATCCTAGCGGGACTATCTACGAGCAGTACTTC
many	TRBD2	13	TRBV6-1	TRBJ2-7	CASSGTSDYEQYF	TGTGCCAGCAGCGGGACTAGCGATTACGAGCAGTACTTC
few	TRBD1	16	TRBV5-1	TRBJ1-1	CASSSRADRVSTEAFF	TGCGCCAGCAGCTCGCGGGCCGACAGGGTCAGCACTGAAGCTTTCTTT
-	TRBD2	15	TRBV11-1	TRBJ2-2	CASSPTSPNTGELFF	TGTGCCAGCAGCCCGACTAGCCCGAACACCGGGGAGCTGTTTTTT
-	-	14	TRBV7-2	TRBJ2-1	CASSLYSRHVEQFF	TGTGCCAGCAGCTTATACAGCCGGCACGTTGAGCAGTTCTTC
few	-	13	TRBV7-8	TRBJ1-1	CASSLVLQTEAFF	TGTGCCAGCAGCTTAGTTCTTCAAACTGAAGCTTTCTTT
few	-	17	TRBV5-1	TRBJ2-2	CASALLVRGRDTGELFF	TGCGCCAGCGCCTTGCTCGTCCGGGGGCGAGACACCGGGGAGCTGTTTTTT
few	-	12	TRBV20-1	TRBJ2-1	CSANREYNEQFF	TGCAGTGCTAACCGGGAGTACAATGAGCAGTTCTTC
once	-	15	TRBV5-1	TRBJ1-5	CASSLGSPGNQPQQF	TGCGCCAGCAGCTTGGGGAGCCCGGGCAATCAGCCCCAGCAATTT
many	-	18	TRBV14	TRBJ1-1	CASSPRLEHLEWNTEAFF	TGTGCCAGCAGCCCCCGTCTAGAACATCTGGAGTGGAACACTGAAGCTTTCTTT
-	-	12	TRBV20-1	TRBJ1-1	CSARQLNTEAFF	TGCAGTGCTAGACAGCTGAACACTGAAGCTTTCTTT
many	-	14	TRBV5-4	TRBJ1-6	CASSVTTRNSPLHF	TGTGCCAGCAGTGTCACAACGAGGAATTCACCCCTCCACTTT
many	-	12	TRBV12-3/TRBV12-4	TRBJ2-7	CASSRDSYEQYF	TGTGCCAGCAGTAGGGACTCCTACGAGCAGTACTTC